This is a list of T cell receptor beta chains from one sample in a study of blood T cell repertoires in COVID-19. Profiling relied on immunoSEQ multiplex PCR, and the TCRdb table lists in-frame clones only, not all of them. The sample holds some 97,000 clones, 86% seen once. The sequencing sample was made of PBMCs or T cells enriched from blood (not recorded which). The receptors here all came from a woman in her 50s who had recovered from COVID-19. Both conserved end residues are part of each CDR3. A D gene is named only where the DNA matches it firmly. Clone size is given for some rows only: seen once, a few or many times, or a class if the clone is expanded.

clone size	D gene	V gene	J gene	CDR3 protein	CDR3 DNA
once	TRBD1	TRBV9	TRBJ2-2	CASSSQGALGTGELFF	TGTGCCAGCAGCTCACAGGGGGCGCTGGGAACCGGGGAGCTGTTTTTT
-	-	TRBV27	TRBJ2-1	CASSPWAAHNEQFF	TGTGCCAGCAGCCCGTGGGCAGCTCACAATGAGCAGTTCTTC
-	-	TRBV19	TRBJ1-2	CASSIGGPNYGYTF	TGTGCCAGTAGTATAGGGGGGCCGAACTATGGCTACACCTTC
-	TRBD1	TRBV15	TRBJ2-7	CATSSPRTGGFSGEQYF	TGTGCCACCAGCAGCCCCAGGACAGGGGGCTTTTCGGGCGAGCAGTACTTC
-	TRBD1	TRBV12-3/TRBV12-4	TRBJ1-2	CASSPDRDYGYTF	TGTGCCAGCAGCCCGGACAGGGACTATGGCTACACCTTC
-	TRBD1	TRBV7-8	TRBJ2-5	CAIRGRDVEETQYF	TGTGCCATCAGGGGGCGGGACGTCGAAGAGACCCAGTACTTC
-	-	TRBV19	TRBJ1-5	CASSIGRSNQPQHF	TGTGCCAGTAGTATAGGCCGGAGCAATCAGCCCCAGCATTTT
once	TRBD2	TRBV28	TRBJ2-7	CASSLRGLAGGLEQYF	TGTGCCAGCAGCCTTAGGGGACTAGCGGGGGGTCTCGAGCAGTACTTC
-	-	TRBV21-1	TRBJ1-1	CASYLGTAFF	TGTGCCAGCTACCTAGGAACAGCTTTCTTT
-	TRBD2	TRBV30	TRBJ2-1	CAWSFNRAGREGHNEQFF	TGTGCCTGGAGTTTCAATCGAGCTGGGCGGGAGGGCCACAATGAGCAGTTCTTC
once	-	TRBV28	TRBJ1-5	CASSTPHSNQPQHF	TGTGCCAGCAGTACACCCCATAGCAATCAGCCCCAGCATTTT
-	TRBD1	TRBV28	TRBJ1-6	CASDRGSNSPLHF	TGTGCCAGCGACAGGGGTAGTAATTCACCCCTCCACTTT
once	-	TRBV25-1	TRBJ2-5	CASSGYVETQYF	TGTGCCAGCAGTGGCTACGTGGAGACCCAGTACTTC
few	-	TRBV25-1	TRBJ1-6	CASTKGDNSPLHF	TGTGCCAGCACTAAAGGAGATAATTCACCCCTCCACTTT
-	TRBD1	TRBV19	TRBJ2-7	CASSMNSGQGHEQYF	TGTGCCAGTAGTATGAATTCCGGACAGGGACACGAGCAGTACTTC
-	TRBD2	TRBV27	TRBJ2-5	CASNVAGGGETQYF	TGTGCCAGCAATGTAGCGGGAGGGGGGGAGACCCAGTACTTC
-	-	TRBV19	TRBJ2-3	CASSIRLESTQYF	TGTGCCAGTAGTATCCGGCTAGAGAGTACGCAGTATTTT
-	TRBD2	TRBV19	TRBJ2-5	CASSIAGGGFQETQYF	TGTGCCAGTAGTATAGCGGGAGGGGGATTTCAAGAGACCCAGTACTTC
-	TRBD1	TRBV28	TRBJ2-2	CAIGQGNTGELFF	TGTGCCATAGGACAGGGGAACACCGGGGAGCTGTTTTTT
-	TRBD1	TRBV5-4	TRBJ2-5	CASSLQGAETQYF	TGTGCCAGCAGCTTACAGGGGGCTGAGACCCAGTACTTC
once	TRBD2	TRBV9	TRBJ2-5	CASSETSGETQYF	TGTGCCAGCAGCGAGACTAGCGGCGAGACCCAGTACTTC
-	-	TRBV12-5	TRBJ2-5	CACGLGAGTGGETQYF	TGTGCTTGTGGTTTGGGGGCCGGGACTGGGGGGGAGACCCAGTACTTC